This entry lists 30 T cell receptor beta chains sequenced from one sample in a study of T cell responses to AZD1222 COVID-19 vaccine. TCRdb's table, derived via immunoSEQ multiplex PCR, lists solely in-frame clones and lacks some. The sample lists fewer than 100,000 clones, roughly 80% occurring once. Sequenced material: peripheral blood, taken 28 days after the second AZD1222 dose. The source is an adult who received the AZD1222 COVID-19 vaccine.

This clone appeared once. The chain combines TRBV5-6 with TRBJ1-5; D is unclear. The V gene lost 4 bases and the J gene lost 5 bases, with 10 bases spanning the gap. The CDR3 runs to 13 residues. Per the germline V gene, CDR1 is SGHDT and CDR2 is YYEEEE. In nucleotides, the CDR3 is TGTGCCAGCAGCCGGGAGTGGGATCAGCCCCAGCATTTT. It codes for CASSREWDQPQHF.

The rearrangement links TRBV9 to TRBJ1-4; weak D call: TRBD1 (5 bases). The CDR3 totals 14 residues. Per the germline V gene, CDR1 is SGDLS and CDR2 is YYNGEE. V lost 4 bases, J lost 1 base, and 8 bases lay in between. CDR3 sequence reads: CASSSGLTNEKLFF. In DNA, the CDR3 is TGTGCCAGCAGCTCAGGGTTAACTAATGAAAAACTGTTTTTT.

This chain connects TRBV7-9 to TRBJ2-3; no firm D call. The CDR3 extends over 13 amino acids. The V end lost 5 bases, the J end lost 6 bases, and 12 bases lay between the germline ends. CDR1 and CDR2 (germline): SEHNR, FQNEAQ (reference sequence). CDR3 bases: TGTGCCAGCAGCCCCCGAGGTCCCGATACGCAGTATTTT. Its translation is CASSPRGPDTQYF.

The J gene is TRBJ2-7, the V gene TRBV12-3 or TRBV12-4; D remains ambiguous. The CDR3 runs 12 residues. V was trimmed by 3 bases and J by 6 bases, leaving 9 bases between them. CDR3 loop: CASSFSAVEQYF. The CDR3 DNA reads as TGTGCCAGCAGTTTTTCAGCCGTCGAGCAGTACTTC.

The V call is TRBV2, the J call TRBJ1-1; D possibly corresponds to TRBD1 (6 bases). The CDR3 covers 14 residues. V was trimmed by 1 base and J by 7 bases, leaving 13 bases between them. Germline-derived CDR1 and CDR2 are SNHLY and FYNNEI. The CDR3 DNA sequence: TGTGCCAGCAGTGAAGTTGAGGCGACAGGTGAAGCTTTCTTT. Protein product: CASSEVEATGEAFF.

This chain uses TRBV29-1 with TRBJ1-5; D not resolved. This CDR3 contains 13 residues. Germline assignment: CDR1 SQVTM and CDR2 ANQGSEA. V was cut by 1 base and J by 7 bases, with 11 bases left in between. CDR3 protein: CSVEVGGGQPQHF. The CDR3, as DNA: TGCAGCGTTGAAGTGGGAGGAGGGCAGCCCCAGCATTTT.

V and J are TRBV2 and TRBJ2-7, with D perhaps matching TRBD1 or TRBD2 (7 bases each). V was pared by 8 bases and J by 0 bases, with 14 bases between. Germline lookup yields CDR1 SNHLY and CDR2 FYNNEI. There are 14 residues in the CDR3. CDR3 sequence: CASGGDRPSYEQYF. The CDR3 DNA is TGTGCCAGCGGGGGGGACAGACCCTCCTACGAGCAGTACTTC.

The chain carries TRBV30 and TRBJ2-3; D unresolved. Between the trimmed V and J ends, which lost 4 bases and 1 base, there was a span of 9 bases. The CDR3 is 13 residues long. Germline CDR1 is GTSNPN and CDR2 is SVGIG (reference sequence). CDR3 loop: CAWKPWGTDTQYF. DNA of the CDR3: TGTGCCTGGAAACCATGGGGCACAGATACGCAGTATTTT.

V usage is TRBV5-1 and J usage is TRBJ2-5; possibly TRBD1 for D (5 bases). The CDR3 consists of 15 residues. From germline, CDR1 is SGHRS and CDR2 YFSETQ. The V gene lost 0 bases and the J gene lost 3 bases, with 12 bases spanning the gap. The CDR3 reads CASSLVAGKEETQYF. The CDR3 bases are TGCGCCAGCAGCTTGGTCGCAGGGAAGGAAGAGACCCAGTACTTC.

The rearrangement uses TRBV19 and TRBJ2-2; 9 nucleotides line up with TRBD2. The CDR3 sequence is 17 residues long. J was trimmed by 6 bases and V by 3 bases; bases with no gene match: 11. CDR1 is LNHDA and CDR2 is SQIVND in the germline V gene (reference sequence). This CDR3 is CASSILIGGRAAGELFF. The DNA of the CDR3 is TGTGCCAGTAGTATTCTAATAGGCGGGAGGGCCGCCGGGGAGCTGTTTTTT.

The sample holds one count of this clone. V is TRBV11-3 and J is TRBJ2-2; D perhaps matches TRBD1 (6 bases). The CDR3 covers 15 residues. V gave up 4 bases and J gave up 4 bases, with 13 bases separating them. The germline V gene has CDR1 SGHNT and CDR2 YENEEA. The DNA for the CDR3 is TGTGCCAGCAGCTCCGCACAGGGACGCACCGGGGAGCTGTTTTTT. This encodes CASSSAQGRTGELFF.

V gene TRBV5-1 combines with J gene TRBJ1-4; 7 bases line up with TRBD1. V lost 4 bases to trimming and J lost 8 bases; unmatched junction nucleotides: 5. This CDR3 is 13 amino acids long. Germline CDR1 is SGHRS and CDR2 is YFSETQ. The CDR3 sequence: CASSIQGGEKLFF. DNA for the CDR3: TGCGCCAGCAGCATCCAGGGGGGCGAAAAACTGTTTTTT.

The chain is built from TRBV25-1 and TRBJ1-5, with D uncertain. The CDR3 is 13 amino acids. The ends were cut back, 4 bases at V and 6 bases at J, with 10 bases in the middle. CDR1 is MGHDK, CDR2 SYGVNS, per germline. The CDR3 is CASSASSIQPQHF. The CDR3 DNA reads TGTGCCAGCAGTGCCTCATCAATTCAGCCCCAGCATTTT. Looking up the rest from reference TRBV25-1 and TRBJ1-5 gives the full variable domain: EADIYQTPRYLVIGTGKKITLECSQTMGHDKMYWYQQDPGMELHLIHYSYGVNSTEKGDLSSESTVSRIRTEHFPLTLESARPSHTSQYLCASSASSIQPQHFGDGTRLSIL.

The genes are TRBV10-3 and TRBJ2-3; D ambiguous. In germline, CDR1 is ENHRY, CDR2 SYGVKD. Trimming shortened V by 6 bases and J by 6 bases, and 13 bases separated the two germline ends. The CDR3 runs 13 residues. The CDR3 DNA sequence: TGTGCCATCAGGGGTCCTCCCTTGGATACGCAGTATTTT. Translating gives CAIRGPPLDTQYF.

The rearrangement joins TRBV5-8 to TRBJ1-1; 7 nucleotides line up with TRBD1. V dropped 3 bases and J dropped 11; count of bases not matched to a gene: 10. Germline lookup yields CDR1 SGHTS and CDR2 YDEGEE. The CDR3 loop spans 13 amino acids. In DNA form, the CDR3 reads TGTGCCAGCAGCTCAGGGGGGAGGAACAGGGCTTTCTTT. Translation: CASSSGGRNRAFF. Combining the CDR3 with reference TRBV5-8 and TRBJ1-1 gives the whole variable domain EAGVTQSPTHLIKTRGQQATLRCSPISGHTSVYWYQQALGLGLQFLLWYDEGEERNRGNFPPRFSGRQFPNYSSELNVNALELEDSALYLCASSSGGRNRAFFGQGTRLTVV.

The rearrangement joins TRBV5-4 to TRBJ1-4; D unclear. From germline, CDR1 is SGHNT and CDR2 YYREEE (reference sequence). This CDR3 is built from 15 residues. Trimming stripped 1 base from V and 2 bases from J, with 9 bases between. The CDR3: CASSLNRDTNEKLFF. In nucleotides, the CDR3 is TGTGCCAGCAGCTTGAATAGGGATACTAATGAAAAACTGTTTTTT.

The CDR3 region is CACNRVLAGELFF. The CDR3 region has the DNA TGTGCCTGTAACAGGGTTCTGGCCGGGGAGCTGTTTTTT. This rearrangement joins TRBV30 to TRBJ2-2; tentative D call: TRBD1 (6 bases). V was clipped by 6 bases and J by 6 bases, with 14 bases between them. The length of the CDR3 is 13 residues. CDR1 GTSNPN and CDR2 SVGIG come from the germline V gene (reference sequence).

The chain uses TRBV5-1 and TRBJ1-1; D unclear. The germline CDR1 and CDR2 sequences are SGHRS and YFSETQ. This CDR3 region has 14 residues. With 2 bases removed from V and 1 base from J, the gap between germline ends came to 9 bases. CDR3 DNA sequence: TGCGCCAGCAGCTTCGGAACAGAGAACACTGAAGCTTTCTTT. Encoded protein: CASSFGTENTEAFF.

Here the CDR3 reads CASSAGSPYNEQFF. The CDR3 bases are TGCGCCAGCAGCGCCGGGTCACCCTACAATGAGCAGTTCTTC. The chain uses TRBV5-1 and TRBJ2-1; D uncertain. Germline CDR1 is SGHRS and CDR2 is YFSETQ. This CDR3 is 14 amino acids long. Trimming took off 4 bases at V and 2 bases at J, with 10 bases between the two ends. Supplemented by reference TRBV5-1 and TRBJ2-1, the full variable domain reads KAGVTQTPRYLIKTRGQQVTLSCSPISGHRSVSWYQQTPGQGLQFLFEYFSETQRNKGNFPGRFSGRQFSNSRSEMNVSTLELGDSALYLCASSAGSPYNEQFFGPGTRLTVL.

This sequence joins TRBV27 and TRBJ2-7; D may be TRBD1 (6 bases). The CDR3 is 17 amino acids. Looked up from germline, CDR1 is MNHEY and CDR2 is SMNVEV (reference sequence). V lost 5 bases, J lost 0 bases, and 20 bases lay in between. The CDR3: CASSAPTGQAYSYEQYF. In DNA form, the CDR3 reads TGTGCCAGCAGTGCACCAACGGGACAAGCTTACTCCTACGAGCAGTACTTC.

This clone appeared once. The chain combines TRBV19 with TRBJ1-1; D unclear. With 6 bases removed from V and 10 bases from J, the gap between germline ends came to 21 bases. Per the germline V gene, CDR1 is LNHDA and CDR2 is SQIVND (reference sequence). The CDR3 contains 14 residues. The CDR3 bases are TGTGCCAGTAGCTCCATTGAAGGTTTCGCTGGAGCTTTCTTT. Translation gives CASSSIEGFAGAFF.

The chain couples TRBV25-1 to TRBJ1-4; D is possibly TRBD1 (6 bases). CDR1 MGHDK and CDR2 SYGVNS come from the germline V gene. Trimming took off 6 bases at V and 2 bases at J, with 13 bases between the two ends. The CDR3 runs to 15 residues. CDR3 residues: CASRSRGPTNEKLFF. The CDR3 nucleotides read TGTGCCAGCAGGTCCAGGGGTCCGACTAATGAAAAACTGTTTTTT.

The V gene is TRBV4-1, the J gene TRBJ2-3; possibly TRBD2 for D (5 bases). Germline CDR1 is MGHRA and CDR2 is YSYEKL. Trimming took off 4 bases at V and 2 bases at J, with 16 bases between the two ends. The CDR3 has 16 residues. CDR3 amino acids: CASSRSRTAPTDTQYF. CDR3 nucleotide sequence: TGCGCCAGCAGCCGGTCGAGGACTGCACCCACAGATACGCAGTATTTT.

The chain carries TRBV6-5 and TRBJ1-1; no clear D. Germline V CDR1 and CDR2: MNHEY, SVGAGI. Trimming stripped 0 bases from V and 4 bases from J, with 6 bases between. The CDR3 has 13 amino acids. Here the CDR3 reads CASSYSGITEAFF. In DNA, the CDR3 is TGTGCCAGCAGTTACTCAGGGATCACTGAAGCTTTCTTT.

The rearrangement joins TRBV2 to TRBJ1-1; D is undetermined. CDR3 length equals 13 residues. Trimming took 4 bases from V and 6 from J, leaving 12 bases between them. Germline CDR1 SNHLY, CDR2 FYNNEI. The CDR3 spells CASSGFRASEAFF. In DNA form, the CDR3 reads TGTGCCAGCAGTGGATTTAGGGCCTCTGAAGCTTTCTTT.

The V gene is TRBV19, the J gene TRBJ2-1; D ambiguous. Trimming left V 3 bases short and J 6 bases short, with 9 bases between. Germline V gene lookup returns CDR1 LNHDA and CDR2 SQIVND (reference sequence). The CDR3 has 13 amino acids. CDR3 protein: CASSIEQSNEQFF. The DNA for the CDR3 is TGTGCCAGTAGTATCGAACAGAGCAATGAGCAGTTCTTC.

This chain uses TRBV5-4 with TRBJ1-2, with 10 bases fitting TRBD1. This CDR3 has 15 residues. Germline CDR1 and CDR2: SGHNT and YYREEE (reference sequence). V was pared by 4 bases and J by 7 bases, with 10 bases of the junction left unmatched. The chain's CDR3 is CASSRVDRGRGGYTF. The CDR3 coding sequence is TGTGCCAGCAGCCGGGTTGACAGGGGGCGAGGTGGCTACACCTTC.

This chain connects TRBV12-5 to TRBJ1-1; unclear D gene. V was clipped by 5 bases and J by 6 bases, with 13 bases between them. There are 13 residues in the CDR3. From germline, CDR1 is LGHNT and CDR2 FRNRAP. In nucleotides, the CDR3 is TGTGCTAGTGGTCGCGGACCTGGTTCTGAAGCTTTCTTT. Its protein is CASGRGPGSEAFF.

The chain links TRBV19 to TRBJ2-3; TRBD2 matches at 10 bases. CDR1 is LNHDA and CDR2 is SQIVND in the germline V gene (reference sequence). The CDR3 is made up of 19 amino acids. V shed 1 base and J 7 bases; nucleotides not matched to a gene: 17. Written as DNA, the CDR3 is TGTGCCAGTAGTATAGCTAGCGGGGGCGTTCCTCCTGGGTTGAATACGCAGTATTTT. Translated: CASSIASGGVPPGLNTQYF.

CDR3: CASPDGTTNEKLFF. The CDR3 DNA reads as TGTGCCAGCCCCGACGGAACAACTAATGAAAAACTGTTTTTT. The rearrangement joins TRBV2 to TRBJ1-4; D not certain. Trimming pared 8 bases from V and 0 bases from J, leaving 10 bases between. The germline V gene encodes CDR1 SNHLY and CDR2 FYNNEI. This CDR3 comprises 14 residues.